Described below is a single T cell receptor (beta chain) sequence and its context. Its cognate antigen is unknown. PCR was performed using 60 Vbeta and 13 Jbeta primers. Sequencing used immunoSEQ multiplex PCR; TCRdb keeps in-frame clones, though not all of them. The data include just over 150,000 clones; the top ten clones carry roughly 1.9%. Looked up from germline, CDR1 is GTSNPN and CDR2 is SVGIG (reference sequence). V gave up 1 base and J gave up 4 bases, with 7 bases separating them. The length of the CDR3 is 12 residues. The data derive from a study of cytomegalovirus exposure and HLA in healthy donors. Study as a whole: Among 398 genotyped donors, about 85% fell in the Caucasian-associated ancestry cluster.

Findings and limits, study-wide: With later analysis, a missense DCLRE1C variant became linked to TCR beta V- and J-gene trimming.

Sequencing was performed on PBMCs. The genes are TRBV30 and TRBJ1-2; D call uncertain. The TCR originated in a man younger than 40 in good health and CMV-seronegative. The CDR3, as DNA: TGTGCCTGGAGTGCTACCGGCTATGGCTACACCTTC. It translates to CAWSATGYGYTF. The complete variable domain, with remaining parts taken from reference TRBV30 and TRBJ1-2, reads SQTIHQWPATLVQPVGSPLSLECTVEGTSNPNLYWYRQAAGRGLQLLFYSVGIGQISSEVPQNLSASRPQDRQFILSSKKLLLSDSGFYLCAWSATGYGYTFGSGTRLTVV.